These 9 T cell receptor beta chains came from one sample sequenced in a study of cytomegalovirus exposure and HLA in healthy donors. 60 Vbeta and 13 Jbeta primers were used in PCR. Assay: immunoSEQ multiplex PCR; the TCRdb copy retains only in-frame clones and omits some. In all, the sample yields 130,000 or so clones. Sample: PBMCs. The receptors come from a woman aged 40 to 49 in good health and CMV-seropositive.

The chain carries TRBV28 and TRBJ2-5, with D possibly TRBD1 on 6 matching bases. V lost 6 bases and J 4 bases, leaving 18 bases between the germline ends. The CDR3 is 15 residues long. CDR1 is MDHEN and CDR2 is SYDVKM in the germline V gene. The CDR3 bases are TGTGCCAGCAGCCGACCGGGGTTAGGGGGAGAGACCCAGTACTTC. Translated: CASSRPGLGGETQYF.

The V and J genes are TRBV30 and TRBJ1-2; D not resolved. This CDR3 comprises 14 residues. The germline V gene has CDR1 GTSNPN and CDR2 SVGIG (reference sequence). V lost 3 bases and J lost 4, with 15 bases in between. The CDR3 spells CAWSPGRTTYGYTF. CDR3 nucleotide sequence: TGTGCCTGGAGCCCAGGACGGACTACCTATGGCTACACCTTC.

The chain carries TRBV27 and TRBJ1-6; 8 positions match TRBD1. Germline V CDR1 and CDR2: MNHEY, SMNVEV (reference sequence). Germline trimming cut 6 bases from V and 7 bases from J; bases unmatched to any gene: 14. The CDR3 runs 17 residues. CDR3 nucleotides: TGTGCCAGCAGCTCTATGGCCCGGACAGGGAGCAATTCACCCCTCCACTTT. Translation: CASSSMARTGSNSPLHF.

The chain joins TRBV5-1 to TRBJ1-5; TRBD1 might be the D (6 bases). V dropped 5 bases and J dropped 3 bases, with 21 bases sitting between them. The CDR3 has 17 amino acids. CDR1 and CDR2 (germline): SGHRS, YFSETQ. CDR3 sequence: CASSRQAVGGFNQPQHF. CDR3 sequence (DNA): TGCGCCAGCAGTCGACAGGCGGTTGGGGGATTCAATCAGCCCCAGCATTTT.

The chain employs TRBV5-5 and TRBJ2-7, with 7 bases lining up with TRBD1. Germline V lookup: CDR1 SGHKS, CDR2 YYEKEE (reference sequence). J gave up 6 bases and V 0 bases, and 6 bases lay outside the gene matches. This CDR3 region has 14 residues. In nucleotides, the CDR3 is TGTGCCAGCAGCTTGGCCAGGGGGTGGAGCGAGCAGTACTTC. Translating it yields CASSLARGWSEQYF.

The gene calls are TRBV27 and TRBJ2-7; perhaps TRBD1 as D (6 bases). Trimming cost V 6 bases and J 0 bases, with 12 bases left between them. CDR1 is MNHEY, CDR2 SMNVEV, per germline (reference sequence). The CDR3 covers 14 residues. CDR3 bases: TGTGCCAGCAGCAAGGGGACACACTCCTACGAGCAGTACTTC. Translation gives CASSKGTHSYEQYF.

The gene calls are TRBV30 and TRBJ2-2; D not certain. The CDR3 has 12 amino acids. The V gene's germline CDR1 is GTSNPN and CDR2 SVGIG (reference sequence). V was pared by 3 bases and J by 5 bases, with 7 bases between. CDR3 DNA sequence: TGTGCCTGGAGCGCCGGGACCGGGGAGCTGTTTTTT. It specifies CAWSAGTGELFF.

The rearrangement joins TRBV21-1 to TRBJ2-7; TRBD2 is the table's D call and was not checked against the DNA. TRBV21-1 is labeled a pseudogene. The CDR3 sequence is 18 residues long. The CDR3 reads CASSKDIMAGGLQYEQYF. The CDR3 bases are TGTGCCAGCAGCAAAGATATTATGGCGGGAGGCCTCCAATACGAGCAGTACTTC.

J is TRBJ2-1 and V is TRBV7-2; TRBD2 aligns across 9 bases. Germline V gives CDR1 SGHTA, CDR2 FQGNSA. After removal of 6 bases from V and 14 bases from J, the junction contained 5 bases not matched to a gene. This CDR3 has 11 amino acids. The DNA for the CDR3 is TGTGCCAGCAGTAGCGGGAGTTTAGAGTTCTTC. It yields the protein CASSSGSLEFF.